The 5 T cell receptor beta chains given below trace back to one sample, sequenced in a study of cytomegalovirus exposure and HLA in healthy donors. PCR was performed using 60 Vbeta and 13 Jbeta primers. Generated by immunoSEQ multiplex PCR, the TCRdb table keeps only in-frame clones and is missing some. Of 100,000 to 150,000 clones listed, 75% to 85% are singletons. Sequenced input: PBMCs. Receptors originate from a woman between 18 and 29 years old in good health and CMV-seropositive.

Only one count was recorded for this clone. This chain connects TRBV9 to TRBJ2-3; 11 bases are a match to TRBD2. Germline CDR1 reads SGDLS; CDR2 reads YYNGEE. The CDR3 spans 15 residues. The trim removed 4 bases at V and 5 bases at J, leaving 6 bases unmatched. Here the CDR3 DNA reads TGTGCCAGCAGCCTTAGCGGGGGGGCGGGAGATACGCAGTATTTT. Its protein is CASSLSGGAGDTQYF.

The genes are TRBV11-2 and TRBJ1-2; 8 bases match TRBD1. The CDR3 contains 12 residues. CDR1 is SGHAT, CDR2 FQNNGV, per germline. V dropped 2 bases and J dropped 8; count of bases not matched to a gene: 1. Here the CDR3 reads CASSLRTGGYTF. CDR3 DNA sequence: TGTGCCAGCAGCTTACGGACAGGGGGCTACACCTTC. The full variable domain, rest sourced from reference TRBV11-2 and TRBJ1-2, is EAGVAQSPRYKIIEKRQSVAFWCNPISGHATLYWYQQILGQGPKLLIQFQNNGVVDDSQLPKDRFSAERLKGVDSTLKIQPAKLEDSAVYLCASSLRTGGYTFGSGTRLTVV.

The chain couples TRBV6-5 to TRBJ2-7, with D possibly TRBD2 on 5 matching bases. Germline lookup yields CDR1 MNHEY and CDR2 SVGAGI. Trimming stripped 5 bases from V and 5 bases from J, with 10 bases between. The CDR3 extends over 12 amino acids. The CDR3 DNA reads as TGTGCCAGCAGTACGGAGGTGGACGAGCAGTACTTC. It encodes CASSTEVDEQYF.

This clone was recorded a few times. The chain links TRBV2 to TRBJ2-1, with D possibly matching TRBD2 (6 bases). Germline V gene data show CDR1 as SNHLY and CDR2 as FYNNEI. V was cut by 6 bases and J by 5 bases, with 17 bases left in between. This CDR3 region has 15 residues. The CDR3 DNA reads TGTGCCAGCAGGGATATAGGACTATTAAACAATGAGCAGTTCTTC. Its protein product is CASRDIGLLNNEQFF. The variable domain in full, with the rest retrieved from reference TRBV2 and TRBJ2-1, is EPEVTQTPSHQVTQMGQEVILRCVPISNHLYFYWYRQILGQKVEFLVSFYNNEISEKSEIFDDQFSVERPDGSNFTLKIRSTKLEDSAMYFCASRDIGLLNNEQFFGPGTRLTVL.

The rearrangement links TRBV7-3 to TRBJ2-7, with TRBD1 matching 12 bases. CDR1 and CDR2 (germline): SGHTA, FQGTGA. The CDR3 length is 15 residues. The V segment lost 5 bases and the J segment 2 bases; nucleotides outside the gene matches: 4. For the CDR3, the DNA is TGTGCCAGCAGCCCGGGACAGGGGGCCCCCTACGAGCAGTACTTC. Its translation: CASSPGQGAPYEQYF.